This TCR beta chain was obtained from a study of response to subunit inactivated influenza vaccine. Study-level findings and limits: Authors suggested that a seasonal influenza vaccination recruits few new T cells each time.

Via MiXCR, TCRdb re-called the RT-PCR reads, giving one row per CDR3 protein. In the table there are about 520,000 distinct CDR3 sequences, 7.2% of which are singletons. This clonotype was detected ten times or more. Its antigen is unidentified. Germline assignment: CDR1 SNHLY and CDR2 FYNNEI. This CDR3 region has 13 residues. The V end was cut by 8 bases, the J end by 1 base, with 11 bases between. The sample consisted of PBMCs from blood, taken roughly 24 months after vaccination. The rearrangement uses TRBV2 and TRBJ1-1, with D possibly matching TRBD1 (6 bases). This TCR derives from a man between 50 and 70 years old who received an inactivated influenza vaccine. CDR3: CASRSGANTEAFF. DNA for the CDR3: TGTGCCAGCCGGTCGGGGGCGAACACTGAAGCTTTCTTT.